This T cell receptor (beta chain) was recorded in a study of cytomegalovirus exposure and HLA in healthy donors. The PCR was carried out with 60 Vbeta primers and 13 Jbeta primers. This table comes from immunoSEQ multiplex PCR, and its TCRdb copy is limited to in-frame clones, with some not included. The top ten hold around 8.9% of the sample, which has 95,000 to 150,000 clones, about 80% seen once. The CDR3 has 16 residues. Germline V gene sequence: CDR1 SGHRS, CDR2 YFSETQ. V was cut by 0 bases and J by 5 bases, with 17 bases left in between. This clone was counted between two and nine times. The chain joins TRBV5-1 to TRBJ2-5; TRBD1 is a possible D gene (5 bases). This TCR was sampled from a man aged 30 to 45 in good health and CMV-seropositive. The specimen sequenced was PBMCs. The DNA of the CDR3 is TGCGCCAGCAGCTTGGCCCAGGGCCGGATGGGGGAGACCCAGTACTTC. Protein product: CASSLAQGRMGETQYF.